This entry lists 19 T cell receptor beta chains sequenced from one sample in a study of beta chain features in type 1 diabetes. Study-level results: Shorter TCRB CDR3s, moderately but significantly so, were found in Type 1 diabetes patients in all four CD4+ subsets.

These receptors' targets are unknown. The isolated RNA, all of it, was reverse transcribed, so expressed TCRB transcripts were what got sequenced. Measured with immunoSEQ multiplex PCR; TCRdb has only the in-frame clones, and not every one. The profile shows 160,000 or so clones, 9% to 10% of them singletons. Sequenced input: central memory CD4+ T cells from blood. The receptors originated from a woman aged 30 to 39 with type 1 diabetes.

This clone occurred a few times. The chain uses TRBV2 and TRBJ2-1, with D unclear. CDR1 is SNHLY, CDR2 FYNNEI, per germline. The V and J ends lost 6 bases and 3 bases respectively, with 6 bases between them. The CDR3 has 12 residues. The CDR3 coding sequence is TGTGCCAGCAGAGTAGACTACAATGAGCAGTTCTTC. Its translation is CASRVDYNEQFF.

The rearrangement uses TRBV9 and TRBJ2-2, with 7 bases lining up with TRBD2. Germline CDR1 is SGDLS and CDR2 is YYNGEE. The CDR3 spans 14 residues. The trim removed 4 bases at V and 7 bases at J, leaving 7 bases unmatched. In DNA, the CDR3 is TGTGCCAGCAGCCCCAGGGACTACAGCGGGGAGCTGTTTTTT. Protein product: CASSPRDYSGELFF.

V gene TRBV25-1 combines with J gene TRBJ2-2, with 9 bases aligning to TRBD2. Germline assignment: CDR1 MGHDK and CDR2 SYGVNS. CDR3 length: 16 residues. J lost 6 bases, V lost 4 bases, and 9 bases had no gene match. CDR3 coding DNA: TGTGCCAGCAGTGGAAGTAGCGGGAGACTCCCCGGGGAGCTGTTTTTT. Amino acid sequence: CASSGSSGRLPGELFF.

The gene calls are TRBV4-1 and TRBJ2-2, with D perhaps matching TRBD2 (6 bases). V was shortened by 4 bases and J by 1 base, with 13 bases between the two germline ends. Germline-derived CDR1 and CDR2 are MGHRA and YSYEKL. The CDR3 runs to 16 residues. CDR3 sequence (DNA): TGCGCCAGCAGCCTGACCTTGGGACTGAACACCGGGGAGCTGTTTTTT. This codes for CASSLTLGLNTGELFF.

V usage is TRBV27 and J usage is TRBJ2-3; 10 positions match TRBD2. From germline, CDR1 is MNHEY and CDR2 SMNVEV (reference sequence). The CDR3 sequence is 17 residues long. The V and J ends lost 3 bases and 3 bases, in that order; junction bases with no gene match: 9. CDR3 in amino acids: CASSFLSGRAGTDTQYF. The CDR3 nucleotides are TGTGCCAGCAGTTTCCTCAGCGGGAGGGCCGGAACAGATACGCAGTATTTT.

The chain recombines TRBV5-1 with TRBJ2-7; TRBD2 might be the D (5 bases). The germline gives CDR1 SGHRS, CDR2 YFSETQ. The ends were cut back, 0 bases at V and 2 bases at J, with 12 bases in the middle. The CDR3 loop spans 15 amino acids. CDR3: CASSLVRTGTYEQYF. The DNA of the CDR3 is TGCGCCAGCAGCTTGGTAAGGACCGGGACCTACGAGCAGTACTTC. Complete variable domain (other parts from reference TRBV5-1 and TRBJ2-7): KAGVTQTPRYLIKTRGQQVTLSCSPISGHRSVSWYQQTPGQGLQFLFEYFSETQRNKGNFPGRFSGRQFSNSRSEMNVSTLELGDSALYLCASSLVRTGTYEQYFGPGTRLTVT.

The V call is TRBV7-3, the J call TRBJ1-2; tentative D call: TRBD1 (6 bases). Germline V gives CDR1 SGHTA, CDR2 FQGTGA. The CDR3 is 15 residues long. Trimming cost V 5 bases and J 4 bases, with 17 bases left between them. Written as DNA, the CDR3 is TGTGCCAGCAGCCTAATAGTGACAGGCCGCTATGGCTACACCTTC. Its translation is CASSLIVTGRYGYTF.

This clone appeared a few times. This rearrangement joins TRBV2 to TRBJ2-5; D is ambiguous. CDR1 is SNHLY, CDR2 FYNNEI, per germline. The CDR3 spans 14 residues. V gave up 6 bases and J gave up 0 bases, with 11 bases separating them. The CDR3 is CASRLSSDQETQYF. The CDR3 region has the DNA TGTGCCAGCAGGCTCTCGTCAGACCAAGAGACCCAGTACTTC. Based on the CDR3 plus reference TRBV2 and TRBJ2-5, the full variable domain is EPEVTQTPSHQVTQMGQEVILRCVPISNHLYFYWYRQILGQKVEFLVSFYNNEISEKSEIFDDQFSVERPDGSNFTLKIRSTKLEDSAMYFCASRLSSDQETQYFGPGTRLLVL.

This clone was counted only a few times. The J gene is TRBJ2-7, the V gene TRBV29-1; D is perhaps TRBD1 (5 bases). The CDR3 spans 12 residues. Germline loops: CDR1 SQVTM, CDR2 ANQGSEA. Trimming pared 4 bases from V and 5 bases from J, leaving 12 bases between. Here the CDR3 reads CSVAPRQNEQYF. As DNA, the CDR3 is TGCAGCGTTGCCCCTAGACAGAACGAGCAGTACTTC.

Points on this clone: Other DNA sequences in the sample encode the same CDR3. This chain uses TRBV7-3 with TRBJ2-5; 8 nucleotides match TRBD2. The CDR3 is 13 residues long. Germline trimming cut 6 bases from V and 2 bases from J; bases unmatched to any gene: 2. Germline CDR1 and CDR2: SGHTA and FQGTGA. CDR3 in DNA: TGTGCCAGCAGTACTAGCGGTCAAGAGACCCAGTACTTC. Protein sequence: CASSTSGQETQYF.

This clone was observed a few times. The chain uses TRBV29-1 and TRBJ1-2, with D possibly being TRBD1 (6 bases). This CDR3 is built from 13 residues. Germline V lookup: CDR1 SQVTM, CDR2 ANQGSEA. V was shortened by 4 bases and J by 3 bases, with 12 bases between the two germline ends. The CDR3 spells CSVGLQGDYGYTF. DNA of the CDR3: TGCAGCGTTGGATTACAGGGTGACTATGGCTACACCTTC.

This clone was seen a few times. CDR3 protein: CASRSLSGSALNEQFF. DNA of the CDR3: TGTGCCAGCAGATCCCTTAGCGGGAGTGCTTTAAATGAGCAGTTCTTC. The rearrangement joins TRBV28 to TRBJ2-1; 9 bases are shared with TRBD2. Germline V gene lookup returns CDR1 MDHEN and CDR2 SYDVKM. V was pared by 6 bases and J by 7 bases, with 13 bases of the junction left unmatched. This CDR3 contains 16 residues.

The CDR3 is CASSRTGLHGQYF. The CDR3 nucleotides are TGTGCCAGCAGCCGAACGGGACTCCACGGGCAGTACTTC. This chain joins TRBV28 and TRBJ2-7; D perhaps matches TRBD2 (6 bases). From germline, CDR1 is MDHEN and CDR2 SYDVKM. CDR3 length: 13 amino acids. Trimming removed 6 bases from V and 9 bases from J, with 18 bases in between. Full variable domain (remainder filled in from reference TRBV28 and TRBJ2-7): DVKVTQSSRYLVKRTGEKVFLECVQDMDHENMFWYRQDPGLGLRLIYFSYDVKMKEKGDIPEGYSVSREKKERFSLILESASTNQTSMYLCASSRTGLHGQYFGPGTRLTVT.

The J gene is TRBJ1-1, the V gene TRBV11-2, with D unclear. This CDR3 contains 13 residues. Trimming took 5 bases from V and 4 from J, leaving 11 bases between them. Germline V CDR1 and CDR2: SGHAT, FQNNGV. CDR3 sequence reads: CASSPWGGTEAFF. The DNA of the CDR3 is TGTGCCAGCAGCCCATGGGGAGGCACTGAAGCTTTCTTT.

This clone was picked up a small number of times. In DNA form, the CDR3 reads TGTGCCAGCATGGGGGGACTAGCGGGATACAATGAGCAGTTCTTC. It translates to CASMGGLAGYNEQFF. The rearrangement uses TRBV28 and TRBJ2-1; 13 nucleotides align to TRBD2. The CDR3 extends over 15 amino acids. V lost 7 bases and J lost 4; bases outside the gene matches: 4. CDR1 MDHEN and CDR2 SYDVKM come from the germline V gene.

This clone was seen more than once but under ten times. The chain couples TRBV29-1 to TRBJ2-1, with 15 positions matching TRBD2. The CDR3 spans 16 residues. CDR1 SQVTM and CDR2 ANQGSEA come from the germline V gene. The CDR3 sequence: CSWTSGRARSYNEQFF. The DNA of the CDR3 is TGCAGTTGGACTAGCGGGAGGGCCCGCTCCTACAATGAGCAGTTCTTC.

This clone has just a few counts. The V and J genes are TRBV10-3 and TRBJ1-2; weak D call: TRBD1 (6 bases). The CDR3 totals 13 residues. The germline V gene encodes CDR1 ENHRY and CDR2 SYGVKD. V lost 6 bases and J lost 1, with 9 bases in between. CDR3 residues: CAIRQGSNYGYTF. In DNA form, the CDR3 reads TGTGCCATCAGACAGGGAAGTAACTATGGCTACACCTTC.

In its sample, this clone was seen a few times. The chain carries TRBV7-9 and TRBJ2-2; 8 bases line up with TRBD2. This CDR3 spans 15 amino acids. Germline CDR1 and CDR2: SEHNR and FQNEAQ (reference sequence). V trimming: 2 bases; J trimming: 7 bases; junction bases outside the gene matches: 6. The CDR3 DNA is TGTGCCAGCAGCTTATTGGGACTAGAGAGCGGGGAGCTGTTTTTT. Translated, it gives CASSLLGLESGELFF.

The rearrangement links TRBV5-5 to TRBJ2-5, with 8 bases matching TRBD1. Germline assignment: CDR1 SGHKS and CDR2 YYEKEE (reference sequence). The junction had 9 bases not matched to a gene; V was cut back by 4 bases and J by 4 bases. This CDR3 is 15 amino acids long. CDR3 amino acids: CASSRGQGGGETQYF. For the CDR3, the DNA is TGTGCCAGCAGCCGCGGACAGGGAGGAGGAGAGACCCAGTACTTC.